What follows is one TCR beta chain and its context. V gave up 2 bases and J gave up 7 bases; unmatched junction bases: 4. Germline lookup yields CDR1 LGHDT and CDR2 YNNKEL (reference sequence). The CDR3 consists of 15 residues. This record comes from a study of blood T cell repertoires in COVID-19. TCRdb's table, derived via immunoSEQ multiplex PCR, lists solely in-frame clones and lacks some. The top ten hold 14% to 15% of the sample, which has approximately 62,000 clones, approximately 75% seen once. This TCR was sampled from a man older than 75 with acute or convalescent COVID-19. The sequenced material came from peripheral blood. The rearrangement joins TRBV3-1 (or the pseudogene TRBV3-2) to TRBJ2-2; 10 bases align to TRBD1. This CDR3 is CASSQRDRGFGELFF. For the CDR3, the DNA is TGTGCCAGCAGCCAACGGGACAGGGGTTTCGGGGAGCTGTTTTTT.